This entry describes one T cell receptor (beta chain). Per the original methods: Nucleated cell number was recorded as an estimate derived from reference gene primer amplification. The assay was immunoSEQ multiplex PCR, and TCRdb's table has in-frame clones only and misses some. V and J calls and clone size are copied from that table; D and trimming were computed from the DNA. Here the sample spans 140,000 to 150,000 clones, under 90% being singletons. This record belongs to a study of blood T cell repertoires in COVID-19. Study-level information: The origin of the acute and convalescent COVID-19 samples was the United States, Italy and Spain. Sample material is recorded as cDNA or gDNA derived from T cells, B-cell-depleted T cells, or PBMCs.

Sequences were obtained from peripheral blood. The receptor was derived from a human donor in a cohort sampled during active COVID-19.

The CDR3 region is CASSLYSDTEAFF. CDR3 in DNA: TGTGCCAGCAGCTTATATTCGGACACTGAAGCTTTCTTT. This sequence joins TRBV7-9 and TRBJ1-1; no reliable D call. CDR3 size: 13 residues. Germline values: CDR1 SEHNR, CDR2 FQNEAQ (reference sequence). Between the trimmed V and J ends, which lost 2 bases and 3 bases, there was a span of 7 bases.